The entry that follows covers one T cell receptor (beta chain) sequence. The data were obtained in a study of T cell changes during pregnancy in multiple sclerosis. The method was immunoSEQ multiplex PCR; TCRdb's version includes in-frame clones alone and lacks a portion of them. The sample contains roughly 53,000 clones, approximately 92% of which appear only once. This CDR3 has 12 amino acids. V lost 10 bases to trimming and J lost 6 bases; unmatched junction nucleotides: 8. CDR1 MNHEY and CDR2 SMNVEV come from the germline V gene (reference sequence). This sample comprised CD4+ T cells from peripheral blood mononuclear cells, obtained in the third trimester of pregnancy. The chain couples TRBV27 to TRBJ2-7, with TRBD2 matching over 8 bases. The receptor comes from a female donor with multiple sclerosis, enrolled in a pregnancy study. The CDR3 bases are TGTGCCACCGGGGGGGGCTGGGGCGAGCAGTACTTC. Translating it yields CATGGGWGEQYF.